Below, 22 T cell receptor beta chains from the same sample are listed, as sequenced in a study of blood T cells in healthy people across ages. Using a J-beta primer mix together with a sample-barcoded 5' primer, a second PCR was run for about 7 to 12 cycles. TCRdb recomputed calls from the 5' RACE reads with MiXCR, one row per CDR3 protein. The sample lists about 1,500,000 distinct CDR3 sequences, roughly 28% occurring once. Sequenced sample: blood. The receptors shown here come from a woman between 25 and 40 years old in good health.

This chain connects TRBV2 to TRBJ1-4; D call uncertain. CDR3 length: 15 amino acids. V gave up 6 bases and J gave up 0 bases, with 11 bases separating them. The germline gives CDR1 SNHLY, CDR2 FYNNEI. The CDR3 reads CASSARLTTNEKLFF. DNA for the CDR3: TGTGCCAGCAGCGCCCGACTTACAACTAATGAAAAACTGTTTTTT.

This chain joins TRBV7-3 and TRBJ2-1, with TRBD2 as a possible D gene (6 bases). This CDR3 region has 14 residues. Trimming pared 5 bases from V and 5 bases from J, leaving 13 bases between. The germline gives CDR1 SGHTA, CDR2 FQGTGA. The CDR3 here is CASSRGTADNEQFF. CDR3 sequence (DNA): TGTGCCAGCAGCCGCGGGACCGCTGACAATGAGCAGTTCTTC. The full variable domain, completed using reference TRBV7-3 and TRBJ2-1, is GAGVSQTPSNKVTEKGKYVELRCDPISGHTALYWYRQSLGQGPEFLIYFQGTGAADDSGLPNDRFFAVRPEGSVSTLKIQRTERGDSAVYLCASSRGTADNEQFFGPGTRLTVL.

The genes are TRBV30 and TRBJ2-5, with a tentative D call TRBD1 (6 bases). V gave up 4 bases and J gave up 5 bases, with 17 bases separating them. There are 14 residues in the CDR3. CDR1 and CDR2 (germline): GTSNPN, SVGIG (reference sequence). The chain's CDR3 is CAWKGESAWETQYF. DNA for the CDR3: TGTGCCTGGAAGGGGGAGTCGGCATGGGAGACCCAGTACTTC.

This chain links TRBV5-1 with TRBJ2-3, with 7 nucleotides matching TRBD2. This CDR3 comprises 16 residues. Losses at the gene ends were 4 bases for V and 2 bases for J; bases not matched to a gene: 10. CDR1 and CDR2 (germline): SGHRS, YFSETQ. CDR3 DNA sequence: TGCGCCAGCAGCCCTCCGGAGCGGGACTACACAGATACGCAGTATTTT. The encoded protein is CASSPPERDYTDTQYF.

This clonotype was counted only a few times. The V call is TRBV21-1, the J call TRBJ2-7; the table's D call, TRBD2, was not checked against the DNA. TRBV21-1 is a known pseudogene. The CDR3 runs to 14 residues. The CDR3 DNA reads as TGTGTCAGCAGCACTCGAGGGCAGTCCTACGAGCAGTACTTC. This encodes CVSSTRGQSYEQYF.

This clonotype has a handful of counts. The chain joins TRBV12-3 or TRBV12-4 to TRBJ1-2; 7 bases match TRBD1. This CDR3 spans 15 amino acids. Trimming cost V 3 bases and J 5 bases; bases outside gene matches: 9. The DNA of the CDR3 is TGTGCCAGCAGTTTGAGGGAGACAGGGACATATGGCTACACCTTC. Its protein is CASSLRETGTYGYTF.

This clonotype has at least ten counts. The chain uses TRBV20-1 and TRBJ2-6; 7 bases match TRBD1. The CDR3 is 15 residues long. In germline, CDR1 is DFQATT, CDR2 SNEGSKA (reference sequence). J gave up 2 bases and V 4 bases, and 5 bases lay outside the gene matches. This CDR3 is CSATSTGAGANVLTF. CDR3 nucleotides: TGCAGTGCTACTTCCACAGGGGCTGGGGCCAACGTCCTGACTTTC.

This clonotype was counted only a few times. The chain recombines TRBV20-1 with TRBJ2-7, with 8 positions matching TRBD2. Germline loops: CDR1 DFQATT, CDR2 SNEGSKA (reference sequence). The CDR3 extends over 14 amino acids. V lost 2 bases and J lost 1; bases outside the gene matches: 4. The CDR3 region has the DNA TGCAGTGCTAGATCGGTAGCGGGATCCTACGAGCAGTACTTC. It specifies CSARSVAGSYEQYF.

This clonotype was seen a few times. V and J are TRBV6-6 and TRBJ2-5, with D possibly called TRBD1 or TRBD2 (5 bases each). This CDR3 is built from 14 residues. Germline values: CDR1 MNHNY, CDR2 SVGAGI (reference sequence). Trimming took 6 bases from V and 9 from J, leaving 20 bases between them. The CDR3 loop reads CASSDGTPTRAQYF. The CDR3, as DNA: TGTGCCAGCAGCGACGGGACCCCGACCAGGGCCCAGTACTTC.

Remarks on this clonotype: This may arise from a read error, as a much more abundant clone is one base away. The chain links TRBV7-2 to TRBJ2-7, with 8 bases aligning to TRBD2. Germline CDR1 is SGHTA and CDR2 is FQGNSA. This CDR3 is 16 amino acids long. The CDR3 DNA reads TGTGCCAGCAGCTTAGGGGGTAGCGGGGTATCCTACGGGCAGTACTTC. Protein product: CASSLGGSGVSYGQYF.

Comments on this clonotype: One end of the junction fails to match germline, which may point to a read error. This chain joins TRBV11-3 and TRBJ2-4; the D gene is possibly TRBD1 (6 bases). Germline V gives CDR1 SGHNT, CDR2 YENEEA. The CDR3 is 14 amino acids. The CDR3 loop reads CTSSLRTEADIQYF. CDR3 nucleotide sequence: TGTACCAGCAGCTTAAGGACAGAAGCTGACATTCAGTACTTC. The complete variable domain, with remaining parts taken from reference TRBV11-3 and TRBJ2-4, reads EAGVVQSPRYKIIEKKQPVAFWCNPISGHNTLYWYLQNLGQGPELLIRYENEEAVDDSQLPKDRFSAERLKGVDSTLKIQPAELGDSAVYLCTSSLRTEADIQYFGAGTRLSVL.

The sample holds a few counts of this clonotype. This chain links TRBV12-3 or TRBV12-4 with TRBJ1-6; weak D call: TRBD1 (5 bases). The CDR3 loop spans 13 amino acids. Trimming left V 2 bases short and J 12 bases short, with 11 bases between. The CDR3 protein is CASSLPGIRPLHF. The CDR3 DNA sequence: TGTGCCAGCAGTTTACCAGGGATTCGACCCCTCCACTTT.

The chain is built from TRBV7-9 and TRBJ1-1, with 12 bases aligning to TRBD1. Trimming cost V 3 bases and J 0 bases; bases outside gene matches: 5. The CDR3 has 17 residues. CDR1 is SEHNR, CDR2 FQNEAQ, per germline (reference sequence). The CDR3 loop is CASSLGTGGALNTEAFF. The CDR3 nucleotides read TGTGCCAGCAGCTTGGGGACAGGGGGCGCCTTGAACACTGAAGCTTTCTTT.

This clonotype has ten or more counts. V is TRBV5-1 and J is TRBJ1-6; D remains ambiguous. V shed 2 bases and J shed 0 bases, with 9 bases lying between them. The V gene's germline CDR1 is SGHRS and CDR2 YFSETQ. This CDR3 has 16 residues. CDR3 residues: CASSLMGSSYNSPLHF. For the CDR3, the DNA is TGCGCCAGCAGCTTAATGGGGAGCTCCTATAATTCACCCCTCCACTTT. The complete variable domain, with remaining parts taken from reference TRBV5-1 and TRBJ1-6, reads KAGVTQTPRYLIKTRGQQVTLSCSPISGHRSVSWYQQTPGQGLQFLFEYFSETQRNKGNFPGRFSGRQFSNSRSEMNVSTLELGDSALYLCASSLMGSSYNSPLHFGNGTRLTVT.

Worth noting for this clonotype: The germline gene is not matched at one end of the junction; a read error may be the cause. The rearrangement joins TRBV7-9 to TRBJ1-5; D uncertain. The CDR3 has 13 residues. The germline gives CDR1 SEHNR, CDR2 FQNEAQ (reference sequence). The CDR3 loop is CTSSLWAGQPQHF. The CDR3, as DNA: TGTACCAGCAGCTTATGGGCGGGTCAGCCCCAGCATTTT.

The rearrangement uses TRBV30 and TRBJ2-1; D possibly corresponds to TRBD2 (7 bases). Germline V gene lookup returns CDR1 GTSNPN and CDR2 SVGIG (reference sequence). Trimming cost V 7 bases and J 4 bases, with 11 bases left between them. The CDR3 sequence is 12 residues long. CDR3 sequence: CALRGGYNEQFF. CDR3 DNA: TGTGCCTTGAGGGGGGGGTACAATGAGCAGTTCTTC.

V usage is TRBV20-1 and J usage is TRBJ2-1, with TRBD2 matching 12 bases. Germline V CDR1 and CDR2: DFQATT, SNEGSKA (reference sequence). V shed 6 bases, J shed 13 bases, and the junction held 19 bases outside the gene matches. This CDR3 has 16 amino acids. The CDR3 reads CSAKIRLAGAKETQFF. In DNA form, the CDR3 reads TGCAGTGCAAAAATACGACTAGCGGGGGCAAAAGAGACCCAGTTCTTC.

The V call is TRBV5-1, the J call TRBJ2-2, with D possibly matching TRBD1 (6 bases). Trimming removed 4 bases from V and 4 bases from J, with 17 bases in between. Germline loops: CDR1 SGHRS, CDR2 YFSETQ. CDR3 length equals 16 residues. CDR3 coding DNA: TGCGCCAGCAGCGACTACCGGGACACAGCCACCGGGGAGCTGTTTTTT. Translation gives CASSDYRDTATGELFF.

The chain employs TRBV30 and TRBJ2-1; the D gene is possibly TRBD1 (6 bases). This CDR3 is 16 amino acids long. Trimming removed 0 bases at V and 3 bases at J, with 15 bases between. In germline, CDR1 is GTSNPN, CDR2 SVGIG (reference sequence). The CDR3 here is CAWSVLYPGVYNEQFF. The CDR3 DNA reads TGTGCCTGGAGTGTACTATATCCAGGGGTCTACAATGAGCAGTTCTTC.

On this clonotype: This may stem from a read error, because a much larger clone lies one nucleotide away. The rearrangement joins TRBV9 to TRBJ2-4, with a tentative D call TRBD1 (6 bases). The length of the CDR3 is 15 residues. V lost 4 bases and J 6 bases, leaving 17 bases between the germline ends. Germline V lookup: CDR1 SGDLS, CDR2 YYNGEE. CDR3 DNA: TGTGCCAGCAGCCACTGTAGTGGGGGCCCAAACATTCAGTACTTC. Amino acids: CASSHCSGGPNIQYF.

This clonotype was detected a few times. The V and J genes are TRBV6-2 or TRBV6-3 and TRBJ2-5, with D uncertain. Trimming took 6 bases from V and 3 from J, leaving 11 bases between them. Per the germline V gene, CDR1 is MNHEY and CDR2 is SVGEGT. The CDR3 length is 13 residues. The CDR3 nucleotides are TGTGCCAGCAGAGTGACTGGAAAAGAGACCCAGTACTTC. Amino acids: CASRVTGKETQYF.

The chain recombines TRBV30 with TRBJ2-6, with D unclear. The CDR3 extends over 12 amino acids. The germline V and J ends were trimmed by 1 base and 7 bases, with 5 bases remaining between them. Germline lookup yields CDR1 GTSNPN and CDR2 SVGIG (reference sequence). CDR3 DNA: TGTGCCTGGAGTGAGGTAGCCAACGTCCTGACTTTC. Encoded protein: CAWSEVANVLTF.